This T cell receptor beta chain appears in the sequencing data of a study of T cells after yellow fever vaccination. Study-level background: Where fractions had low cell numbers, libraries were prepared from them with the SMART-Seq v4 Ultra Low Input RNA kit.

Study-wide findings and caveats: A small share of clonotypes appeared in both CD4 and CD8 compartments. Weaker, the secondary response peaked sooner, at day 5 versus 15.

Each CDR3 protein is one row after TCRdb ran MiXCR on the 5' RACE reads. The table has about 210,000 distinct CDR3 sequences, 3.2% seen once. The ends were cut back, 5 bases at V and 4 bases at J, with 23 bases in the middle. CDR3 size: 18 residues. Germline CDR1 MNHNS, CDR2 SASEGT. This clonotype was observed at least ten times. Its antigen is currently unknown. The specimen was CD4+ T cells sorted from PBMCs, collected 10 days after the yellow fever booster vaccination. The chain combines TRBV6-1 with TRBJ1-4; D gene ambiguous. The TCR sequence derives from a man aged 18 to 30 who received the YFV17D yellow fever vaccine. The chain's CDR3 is CASSWDFRSSAFNEKLFF. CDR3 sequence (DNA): TGTGCCAGCAGTTGGGATTTTCGTTCGTCCGCCTTTAATGAAAAACTGTTTTTT.